Included here is one T cell receptor (beta chain) sequence, with context. These data are taken from a study of shared clonotypes between healthy human individuals. Trimming removed 4 bases from V and 7 bases from J; junction bases left unmatched: 12. CDR3 length: 15 amino acids. Germline V gene sequence: CDR1 SGHRS, CDR2 YFSETQ. As originally analysed: Filtering differed for immunoSEQ, which gave only junction sequences without quality scores. Here immunoSEQ multiplex PCR was the method, and the copy in TCRdb shows in-frame clones only, minus some. The V and J calls and clone size come from that table; D and trimming were worked out from the DNA. Seen here are some 2 million clones, 90% to 95% observed once, and the top ten hold 0.13%.

The clonotype was recovered from a man between 18 and 29 years old in good health. The sequencing input was naive CD4+ T cells sorted from blood. The subset: CD45RA+ positively selected. J is TRBJ2-7 and V is TRBV5-1; TRBD1 aligns across 9 bases. CDR3 DNA sequence: TGCGCCAGCAGCCATACGACAGGGGGGATTTGGGAGCAGTACTTC. Translation: CASSHTTGGIWEQYF.